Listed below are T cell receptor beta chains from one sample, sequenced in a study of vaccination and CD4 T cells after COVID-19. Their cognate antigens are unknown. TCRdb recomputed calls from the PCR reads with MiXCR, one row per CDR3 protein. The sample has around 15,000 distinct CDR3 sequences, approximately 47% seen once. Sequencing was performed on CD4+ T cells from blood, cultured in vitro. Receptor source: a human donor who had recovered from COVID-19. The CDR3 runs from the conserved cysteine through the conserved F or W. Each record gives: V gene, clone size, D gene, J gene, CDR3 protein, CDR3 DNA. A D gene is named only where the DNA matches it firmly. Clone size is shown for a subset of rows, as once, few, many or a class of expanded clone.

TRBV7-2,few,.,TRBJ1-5,CASSLNPGLINQPQHF,TGTGCCAGCAGCTTAAATCCAGGGTTGATCAATCAGCCCCAGCATTTT
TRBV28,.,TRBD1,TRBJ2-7,CASSWGGTGRSYEQYF,TGTGCCAGCAGTTGGGGCGGGACAGGAAGGTCCTACGAGCAGTACTTC
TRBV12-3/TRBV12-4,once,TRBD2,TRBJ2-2,CASSRVQRGGITPRTPGELFF,TGTGCCAGCAGTCGTGTCCAGCGGGGGGGTATTACGCCCCGGACTCCCGGGGAGCTGTTTTTT
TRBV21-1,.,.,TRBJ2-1,CASSKAQHRDNEQFF,TGTGCCAGCAGCAAAGCGCAACACAGGGACAATGAGCAGTTCTTC
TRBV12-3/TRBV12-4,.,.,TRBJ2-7,CASSRGPSYEQYF,TGTGCCAGCAGTCGAGGACCGAGCTACGAGCAGTACTTC
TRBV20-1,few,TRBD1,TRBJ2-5,CSAKRGQGQETQYF,TGCAGTGCGAAGCGGGGACAGGGGCAAGAGACCCAGTACTTC
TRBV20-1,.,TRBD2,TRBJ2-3,CSATPWTSGRRDTQYF,TGCAGTGCAACCCCTTGGACTAGCGGGAGAAGAGATACGCAGTATTTT
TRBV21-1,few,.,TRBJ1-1,CASSRWTGKMNTEAFF,TGTGCCAGCAGCAGATGGACAGGAAAGATGAACACTGAAGCTTTCTTT
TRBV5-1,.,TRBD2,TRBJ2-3,CASSLAMTSGGPDTQYF,TGCGCCAGCAGCTTGGCCATGACTAGCGGGGGCCCGGATACGCAGTATTTT
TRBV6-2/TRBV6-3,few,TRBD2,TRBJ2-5,CASSYSRLAGEFQETQYF,TGTGCCAGCAGTTACTCTCGACTAGCGGGAGAGTTCCAAGAGACCCAGTACTTC
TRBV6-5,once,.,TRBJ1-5,CASSYSGRNQPQHF,TGTGCCAGCAGTTACAGCGGCAGGAATCAGCCCCAGCATTTT